This T cell receptor (beta chain) was recorded in a study of tumor-infiltrating lymphocytes in primary liver carcinoma. Study-wide context: Subjects consisted of male and female patients aged 30 to 69 years.

Total RNA (around 500 ng) served as template for TCR beta cDNA synthesis primed by a constant-region primer. Three nested multiplex PCR rounds, a slightly modified ARM-PCR, produced the libraries for TCR beta. Investigators reported that the first two PCR rounds, at 10 to 11 cycles each, used TRBV1-TRBV30 forward primers with a C-beta reverse primer. Via MiXCR, TCRdb re-called the multiplex PCR reads, giving one row per CDR3 protein. The table records around 330,000 distinct CDR3 sequences, about 50% of them present only once. Whole-study results and caveats: Blood trailed tumors significantly in top-250-clone fraction (p = 0.039). In tumor-adjacent and tumor-blood pairs, overlap was lower than in tumor region pairs.

Note on this clonotype: Its antigen is undetermined.

Germline V lookup: CDR1 MNHEY, CDR2 SVGAGI. Trimming pared 6 bases from V and 0 bases from J, leaving 14 bases between. The CDR3 length is 15 residues. It was unsorted whole blood that yielded blood RNA, and germline DNA was also extracted. The authors collected four milliliters of peripheral blood before surgery. The chain uses TRBV6-5 and TRBJ2-5; D tentatively fits TRBD1 or TRBD2 (5 bases each). The sequence was collected from a woman younger than 45 with primary liver carcinoma and hepatitis B virus infection. Material: peripheral blood. The CDR3 is CASSPRGVNQETQYF. CDR3 sequence (DNA): TGTGCCAGCAGCCCCCGGGGCGTAAACCAAGAGACCCAGTACTTC.